Presented here are 12 T cell receptor beta chains from one specimen sequenced in a study of molecular identifiers for immune sequencing clone quantification. TCRdb processed the PCR reads anew with MiXCR; each CDR3 protein has one entry. This sample has around 460,000 distinct CDR3 sequences, with around 23% found just once. Sequencing was carried out using naive CD8+ T cells from blood, with Jurkat cell RNA spiked in. The subset denotes: FACS-sorted CD8+CD4-CCR7+CD45RA+ naive T cells. These receptors were taken from a human donor in good health. Some libraries in this study had Jurkat cell RNA spiked in.

A word on this clonotype: Being one base from a much bigger clone, this may be a read error. The chain joins TRBV6-1 to TRBJ2-5; 7 bases match TRBD1. Germline CDR1 MNHNS, CDR2 SASEGT. This CDR3 contains 19 residues. The CDR3 nucleotides read TGTGCCAGCAGTGCAACCGCGGCTCTACAGGGGTCGGACCAAGAGACCAAGTACTTC. Residues: CASSATAALQGSDQETKYF.

This chain uses TRBV20-1 with TRBJ2-7, with D possibly TRBD1 on 5 matching bases. This CDR3 contains 18 residues. Trimming removed 0 bases at V and 0 bases at J, with 21 bases between. The germline V gene has CDR1 DFQATT and CDR2 SNEGSKA (reference sequence). The CDR3 spells CSARDGHPLRPSSYEQYF. Here the CDR3 DNA reads TGCAGTGCTAGAGATGGACATCCCCTTCGCCCTTCCTCCTACGAGCAGTACTTC.

This clonotype appeared a few times. The chain couples TRBV12-3 or TRBV12-4 to TRBJ2-5; D not resolved. This CDR3 is 11 amino acids long. Trimming cost V 6 bases and J 7 bases, with 9 bases left between them. In DNA form, the CDR3 reads TGTGCCAGCAGGAGCCTTGGGACCCAGTACTTC. It encodes CASRSLGTQYF.

The chain combines TRBV6-5 with TRBJ2-7; 9 bases line up with TRBD1. V lost 4 bases and J lost 7; bases outside the gene matches: 8. In germline, CDR1 is MNHEY, CDR2 SVGAGI. The CDR3 is 14 residues long. Here the CDR3 DNA reads TGTGCCAGCAGTTTGGGACAGGGCACGGAGGAGCAGTACTTC. Translation: CASSLGQGTEEQYF.

This clonotype came up many times. This CDR3 reads CASSLTVNNQPQHF. DNA of the CDR3: TGTGCCAGCAGTTTGACAGTCAATAATCAGCCCCAGCATTTT. The chain is built from TRBV27 and TRBJ1-5, with D maybe TRBD1 (5 bases). Between the trimmed V and J ends, which lost 3 bases and 4 bases, there was a span of 10 bases. Germline V lookup: CDR1 MNHEY, CDR2 SMNVEV (reference sequence). There are 14 residues in the CDR3.

The chain employs TRBV6-5 and TRBJ1-5; no clear D. CDR1 is MNHEY and CDR2 is SVGAGI in the germline V gene. This CDR3 contains 15 residues. Trimming removed 2 bases from V and 3 bases from J, with 11 bases in between. CDR3 DNA sequence: TGTGCCAGCAGTTACGGGTCGGGTCCCAATCAGCCCCAGCATTTT. This translates into CASSYGSGPNQPQHF.

A few counts support this clonotype. The chain joins TRBV20-1 to TRBJ2-7, with a tentative D call TRBD1 (6 bases). Germline V CDR1 and CDR2: DFQATT, SNEGSKA (reference sequence). Trimming pared 2 bases from V and 3 bases from J, leaving 14 bases between. This CDR3 contains 14 residues. CDR3 residues: CSARSTGNYYEQYF. The CDR3 nucleotides are TGCAGTGCTAGATCAACAGGGAACTACTACGAGCAGTACTTC.

This clonotype was found many times. The V call is TRBV12-3 or TRBV12-4, the J call TRBJ2-5; 8 bases are a match to TRBD2. V shed 8 bases, J shed 0 bases, and the junction held 5 bases outside the gene matches. The CDR3 is made up of 14 amino acids. The CDR3 loop is CASRASGYQETQYF. The CDR3 DNA sequence: TGTGCCAGCCGCGCTAGCGGGTACCAAGAGACCCAGTACTTC.

This clonotype was detected a few times. The rearrangement joins TRBV27 to TRBJ1-5, with 7 bases that match TRBD1. Trimming cost V 5 bases and J 6 bases; bases outside gene matches: 4. The CDR3 runs 13 residues. Germline V gene sequence: CDR1 MNHEY, CDR2 SMNVEV (reference sequence). For the CDR3, the DNA is TGTGCCAGCAGTCCACAGGGGAGTCAGCCCCAGCATTTT. Translating gives CASSPQGSQPQHF.

This clonotype appeared many times. The chain has TRBV28 and TRBJ2-7; D is ambiguous. The CDR3 length is 16 residues. V dropped 3 bases and J dropped 0 bases, with 15 bases sitting between them. Germline assignment: CDR1 MDHEN and CDR2 SYDVKM. The CDR3 reads CASSFGEDSSSYEQYF. The CDR3 region has the DNA TGTGCCAGCAGTTTTGGTGAGGATTCGAGCTCCTACGAGCAGTACTTC.

This clonotype was counted between two and nine times. J is TRBJ2-7 and V is TRBV15, with TRBD2 matching over 13 bases. The CDR3 consists of 18 residues. CDR1 and CDR2 from the germline V gene are LNHNV and YYDKDF (reference sequence). J gave up 2 bases and V 2 bases, and 9 bases lay outside the gene matches. The chain's CDR3 is CATSRKIPGLAGAYEQYF. CDR3 DNA sequence: TGTGCCACCAGCAGAAAGATCCCTGGACTAGCGGGAGCCTACGAGCAGTACTTC.

This clonotype has more than one count but fewer than ten. The chain has TRBV28 and TRBJ2-3; 10 bases fit TRBD1. This CDR3 spans 14 amino acids. The germline gives CDR1 MDHEN, CDR2 SYDVKM. Trimming cost V 6 bases and J 8 bases; bases outside gene matches: 8. The CDR3 coding sequence is TGTGCCAGCAGGGGGACAGGGGAGATCGGTACGCAGTATTTT. It encodes CASRGTGEIGTQYF.